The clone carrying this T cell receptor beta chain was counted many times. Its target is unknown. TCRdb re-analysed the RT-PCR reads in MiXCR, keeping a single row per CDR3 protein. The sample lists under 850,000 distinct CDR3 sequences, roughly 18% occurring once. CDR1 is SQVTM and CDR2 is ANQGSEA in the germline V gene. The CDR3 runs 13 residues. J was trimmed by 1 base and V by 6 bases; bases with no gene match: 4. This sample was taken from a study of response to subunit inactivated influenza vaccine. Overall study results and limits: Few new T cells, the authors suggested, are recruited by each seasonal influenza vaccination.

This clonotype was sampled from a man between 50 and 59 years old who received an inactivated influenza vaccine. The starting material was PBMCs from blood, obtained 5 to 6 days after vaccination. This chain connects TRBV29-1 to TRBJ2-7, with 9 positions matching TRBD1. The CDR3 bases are TGCAGCGTGCGGACAGGGGATTCCTACGAGCAGTACTTC. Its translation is CSVRTGDSYEQYF.